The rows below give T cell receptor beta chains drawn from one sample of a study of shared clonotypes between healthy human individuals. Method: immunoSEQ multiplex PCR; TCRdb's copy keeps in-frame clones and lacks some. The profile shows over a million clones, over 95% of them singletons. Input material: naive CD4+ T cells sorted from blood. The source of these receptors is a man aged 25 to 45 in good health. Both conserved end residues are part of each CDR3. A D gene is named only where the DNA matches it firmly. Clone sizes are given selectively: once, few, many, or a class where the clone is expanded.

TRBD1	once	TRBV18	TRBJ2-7	TGTGCCAGCTCACAAGAGACAGGGTTGGGCGAGCAGTACTTC	CASSQETGLGEQYF
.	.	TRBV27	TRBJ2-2	TGTGCCAGCAGTTTAACCGGCACCGGGGAGCTGTTTTTT	CASSLTGTGELFF
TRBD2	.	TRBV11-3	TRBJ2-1	TGTGCCAGCAGCTTAACCGTCCCGGGACTAGGGTCTGCAGGAAATGAGCAGTTCTTC	CASSLTVPGLGSAGNEQFF
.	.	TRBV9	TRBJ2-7	TGTGCCAGCAGCGTATTGGGGACCCCCTACGAGCAGTACTTC	CASSVLGTPYEQYF
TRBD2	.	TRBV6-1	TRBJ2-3	TGTGCCAGCTTGGGAGGGCGGGACACAGATACGCAGTATTTT	CASLGGRDTDTQYF
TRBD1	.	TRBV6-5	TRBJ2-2	TGTGCCAGCAGTTCCGGGACAGGGGTTTCCGGGGAGCTGTTTTTT	CASSSGTGVSGELFF
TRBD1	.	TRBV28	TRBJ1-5	TGTGCCAGCAGTCCTCCGGGACAGGGGGCTCATCAGCCCCAGCATTTT	CASSPPGQGAHQPQHF
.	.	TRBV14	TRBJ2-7	TGTGCCAGCAGCCAAGCTTCGCGAGGTATCTACGAGCAGTACTTC	CASSQASRGIYEQYF
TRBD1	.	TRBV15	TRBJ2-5	TGTGCCACCAGCAGAGACGGTCGACAGGGCGGGTGGGAGACCCAGTACTTC	CATSRDGRQGGWETQYF
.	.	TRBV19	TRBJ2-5	TGTGCCAGTAGTATCCTCCCCTGGGGCGGAGAGACCCAGTACTTC	CASSILPWGGETQYF
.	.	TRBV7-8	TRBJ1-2	TGTGCCAGCAGCTCGGGGGACTATGGCTACACCTTC	CASSSGDYGYTF
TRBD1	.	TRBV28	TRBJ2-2	TGTGCCAGCAACGAACAGGGGCAGAACGGGGAGCTGTTTTTT	CASNEQGQNGELFF
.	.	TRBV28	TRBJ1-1	TGTGCCAGCACCCGAGTAGGCAGCACTGAAGCTTTCTTT	CASTRVGSTEAFF
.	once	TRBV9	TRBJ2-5	TGTGCCAGCAGTATAGCGCCGAATAGCGGCCAAGAGACCCAGTACTTC	CASSIAPNSGQETQYF
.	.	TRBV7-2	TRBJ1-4	TGTGCCAGCAGCAGGGCCCAGAATGAAAAACTGTTTTTT	CASSRAQNEKLFF
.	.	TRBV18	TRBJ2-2	TGTGCCAGCTCACCATTCGGGGAGCTGTTTTTT	CASSPFGELFF
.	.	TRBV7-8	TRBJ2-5	TGTGCCAGCAGCTTTACGGGACAAATACAAGAGACCCAGTACTTC	CASSFTGQIQETQYF
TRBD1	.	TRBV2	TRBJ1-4	TGTGCCAGCAGGACACAGGGGGGAGATGAAAAACTGTTTTTT	CASRTQGGDEKLFF
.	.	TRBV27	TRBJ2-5	TGTGCCAGCACCCCCGGGCCGGCAGATACGACTCAAGAGACCCAGTACTTC	CASTPGPADTTQETQYF
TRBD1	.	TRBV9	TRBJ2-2	TGTGCCAGCAGCGTAGACAGGGGGGTCACCGGGGAGCTGTTTTTT	CASSVDRGVTGELFF
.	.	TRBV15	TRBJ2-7	TGTGCCACCAGCAGAGATTTAGCATACGAGCAGTACTTC	CATSRDLAYEQYF
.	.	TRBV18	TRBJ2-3	TGTGCCAGCTCACTAACTAGGGGCACAGATACGCAGTATTTT	CASSLTRGTDTQYF
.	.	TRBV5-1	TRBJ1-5	TGCGCCAGCAGCTTGGATCCGAGTTCGCAGCCCCAGCATTTT	CASSLDPSSQPQHF
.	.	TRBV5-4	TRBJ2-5	TGTGCCAGCAGCTTCCCGGGACGGAAAGAGACCCAGTACTTC	CASSFPGRKETQYF
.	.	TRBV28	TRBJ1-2	TGTGCCAGCGGCCGACAGCCTGGTCGAGGCTACACCTTC	CASGRQPGRGYTF
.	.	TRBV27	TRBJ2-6	TGTGCCAGCCGGAAAATGACAGGAGGTGGGGCCAACGTCCTGACTTTC	CASRKMTGGGANVLTF
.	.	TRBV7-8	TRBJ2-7	TGTGCCAGCAGCCCCCTACTGGGAATGAGTTACGAGCAGTACTTC	CASSPLLGMSYEQYF
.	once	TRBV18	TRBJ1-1	TGTGCCAGCTCACTACAGGGTGGGACTGAAGCTTTCTTT	CASSLQGGTEAFF
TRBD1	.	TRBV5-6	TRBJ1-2	TGTGCCAGCAGCTCAGTGTATTTCGGGACAGGGACACCTAACTATGGCTACACCTTC	CASSSVYFGTGTPNYGYTF
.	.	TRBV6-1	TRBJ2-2	TGTGCCAGCAGCACGGTCGGGGAGCTGTTTTTT	CASSTVGELFF
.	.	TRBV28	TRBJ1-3	TGTGCCAGCAGTTTGGCAGGGGTAGGTGGAAACACCATATATTTT	CASSLAGVGGNTIYF
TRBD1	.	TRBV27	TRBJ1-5	TGTGCCAGCAGTCCAAGACAGGGGACTGGCAATCAGCCCCAGCATTTT	CASSPRQGTGNQPQHF
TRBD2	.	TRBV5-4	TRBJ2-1	TGTGCCAGCAGTTCTACTAGCGGGAGTAATGAGCAGTTCTTC	CASSSTSGSNEQFF
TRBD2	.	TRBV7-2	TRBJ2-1	TGTGCCAGCAGCTTACGGACTAGCGACAATGAGCAGTTCTTC	CASSLRTSDNEQFF
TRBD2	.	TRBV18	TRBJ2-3	TGTGCCAGCTCACCGGCGGGAGTTCCACATACTAGCACAGATACGCAGTATTTT	CASSPAGVPHTSTDTQYF
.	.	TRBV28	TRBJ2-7	TGTGCCAGCAGTTCGGCGGGGACAGAACGCTCCTACGAGCAGTACTTC	CASSSAGTERSYEQYF
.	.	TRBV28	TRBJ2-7	TGTGCCAGCAGGATGCAGGGCGTTGGTTACGAGCAGTACTTC	CASRMQGVGYEQYF
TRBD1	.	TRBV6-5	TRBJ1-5	TGTGCCAGCAGGAAACGAACGGGACAGTGGAATTTT	CASRKRTGQWNF
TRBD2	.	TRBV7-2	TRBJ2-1	TGTGCCAGCAGCTTAGTTGGGACTAGCAGCTACAATGAGCAGTTCTTC	CASSLVGTSSYNEQFF
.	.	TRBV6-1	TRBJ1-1	TGTGCCAGTCTTGGCCGGGTGGCGGTCACTGAAGCTTTCTTT	CASLGRVAVTEAFF
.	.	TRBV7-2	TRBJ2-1	TGTGCCAGCCGAACAAAGAGCTCCTACAATGAGCAGTTCTTC	CASRTKSSYNEQFF
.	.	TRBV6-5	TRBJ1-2	TGTGCCAGCAGACGGACGCTTCATGGCTACACCTTC	CASRRTLHGYTF
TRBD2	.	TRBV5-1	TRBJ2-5	TGCGCCAGCAGCTACGGGACTAGCGGGCTAGAGACCCAGTACTTC	CASSYGTSGLETQYF
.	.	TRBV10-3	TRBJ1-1	TGTGCCATCAGTGAGTCCAGGCAGGGTAAAGCTTTCTTT	CAISESRQGKAFF
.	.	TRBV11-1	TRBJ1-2	TGTGCCAGCAGCCCCGAACGTCTTGCGATGGGCTACACCTTC	CASSPERLAMGYTF
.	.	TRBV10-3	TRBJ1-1	TGTGCCATCAGTGAGTCGACCATTGAGGGGGACGCTTTCTTT	CAISESTIEGDAFF
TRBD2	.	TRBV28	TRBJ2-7	TGTGCCAGCAGTCCTCCGGGACTAGCGGGAGTGTACGAGCAGTACTTC	CASSPPGLAGVYEQYF
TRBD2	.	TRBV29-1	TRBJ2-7	TGCAGCGTTAAAGGACTAGCGACAAACTACGAGCAGTACTTC	CSVKGLATNYEQYF
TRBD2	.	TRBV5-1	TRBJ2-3	TGCGCCAGCAGCTCCGGGACTAGCGGGTACACAGATACGCAGTATTTT	CASSSGTSGYTDTQYF
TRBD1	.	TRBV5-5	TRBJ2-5	TGTGCCAGCAGCTTGGCCGGTGACAGGGGAGGGTACTTC	CASSLAGDRGGYF
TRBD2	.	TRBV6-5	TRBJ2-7	TGTGCCAGCAGTTCGCAGCGGGAGGGCTCCTACGAGCAGTACTTC	CASSSQREGSYEQYF
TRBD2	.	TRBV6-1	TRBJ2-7	TGTGCCAGTGGACTAGGAGTGTACGAGCAGTACTTC	CASGLGVYEQYF
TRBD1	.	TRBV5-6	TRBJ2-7	TGTGCCAGCAGCTGGACAGGGGTAGATTACGAGCAGTACTTC	CASSWTGVDYEQYF
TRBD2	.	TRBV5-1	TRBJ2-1	TGCGCCAGCAGCTCTGGACTAGCGGAGCTTCTGAGCTCCTACAATGAGCAGTTCTTC	CASSSGLAELLSSYNEQFF
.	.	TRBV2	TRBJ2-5	TGTGCCAGCAGTGAATTACTTAAAGAGACCCAGTACTTC	CASSELLKETQYF
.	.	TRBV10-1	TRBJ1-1	TGCGCCAGCAGCTCATCCAATACTGAAGCTTTCTTT	CASSSSNTEAFF
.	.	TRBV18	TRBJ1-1	TGTGCCAGCTCACCACCAGTTTCCCGAATGAACACTGAAGCTTTCTTT	CASSPPVSRMNTEAFF
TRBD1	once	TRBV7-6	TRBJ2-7	TGTGCCAGCAGATTGGGGCAGGGGGACGAGCAGTACTTC	CASRLGQGDEQYF
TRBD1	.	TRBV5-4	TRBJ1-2	TGTGCCAGCAGACCTTTTAGGGACAGGGGGCAAGATGACTACACCTTC	CASRPFRDRGQDDYTF